Shown below are 23 T cell receptor beta chains from a single sample sequenced in a study of T cell changes during pregnancy in multiple sclerosis. Libraries were prepared by immunoSEQ multiplex PCR; TCRdb keeps only in-frame clonotypes and omits some of them. The repertoire holds fewer than 40,000 clones, with roughly 89% as singletons. The sample was CD4+ T cells from peripheral blood mononuclear cells, taken in the second trimester of pregnancy. The receptor source for this set is a female donor in good health, enrolled as a control in a pregnancy study.

This chain joins TRBV28 and TRBJ2-3, with a tentative D call TRBD2 (5 bases). Germline loops: CDR1 MDHEN, CDR2 SYDVKM. V lost 10 bases, J lost 4 bases, and 12 bases lay in between. This CDR3 comprises 12 residues. In DNA form, the CDR3 reads TGTGCCATACGGGGTCAGGCAGATACGCAGTATTTT. Translated: CAIRGQADTQYF.

This sequence joins TRBV18 and TRBJ2-2, with D unresolved. Trimming took 6 bases from V and 1 from J, leaving 9 bases between them. Germline V gene data show CDR1 as KGHSH and CDR2 as LQKENI. This CDR3 comprises 14 residues. The CDR3 DNA reads as TGTGCCAGCTCCGCTCAGGAGAACACCGGGGAGCTGTTTTTT. Translation gives CASSAQENTGELFF.

The rearrangement uses TRBV7-8 and TRBJ2-7, with D perhaps TRBD1 (5 bases). Germline V CDR1 and CDR2: SGHVS, FQNEAQ. This CDR3 is 13 amino acids long. V was pared by 5 bases and J by 7 bases, with 15 bases between. The CDR3 bases are TGTGCCAGCAGCCGCAAACAGGTGGGGGAGCAGTACTTC. It is translated as CASSRKQVGEQYF.

The chain carries TRBV2 and TRBJ2-7; TRBD2 matches 12 bases. Unmatched junction bases numbered 10, after V lost 3 bases and J lost 1 base. The CDR3 length is 18 residues. The germline CDR1 and CDR2 sequences are SNHLY and FYNNEI. The CDR3 DNA sequence: TGTGCCAGCAGTGATCTGGAAACTAGCGGGGGGTTTTCCTACGAGCAGTACTTC. Its protein product is CASSDLETSGGFSYEQYF.

The chain joins TRBV18 to TRBJ1-5, with a possible D match to TRBD1 (5 bases). Germline V gene data show CDR1 as KGHSH and CDR2 as LQKENI. The CDR3 runs to 14 residues. The V end was cut by 2 bases, the J end by 4 bases, with 9 bases between. CDR3 sequence reads: CASSPGAANQPQHF. CDR3 DNA sequence: TGTGCCAGCTCACCAGGGGCAGCTAATCAGCCCCAGCATTTT.

V and J are TRBV28 and TRBJ1-1, with 7 bases lining up with TRBD1. Germline loops: CDR1 MDHEN, CDR2 SYDVKM. Trimming cost V 5 bases and J 4 bases; bases outside gene matches: 7. This CDR3 is 14 amino acids long. As DNA, the CDR3 is TGTGCCAGCAGTCCCGGGACAGCACCCACTGAAGCTTTCTTT. Its translation: CASSPGTAPTEAFF.

The V gene is TRBV11-2, the J gene TRBJ1-4; a weak D match, TRBD1 (6 bases). The V and J ends lost 0 bases and 8 bases respectively, with 10 bases between them. Germline assignment: CDR1 SGHAT and CDR2 FQNNGV. The CDR3 sequence is 14 residues long. This CDR3 is CASSLEAGTEKLFF. DNA for the CDR3: TGTGCCAGCAGCTTAGAGGCAGGGACAGAAAAACTGTTTTTT.

The CDR3 DNA reads as TGTGCCAGCAGCAGATCACAGGGTTGGGGTGAAAAACTGTTTTTT. This sequence encodes CASSRSQGWGEKLFF. This chain joins TRBV28 and TRBJ1-4; weak D call: TRBD1 (6 bases). Germline lookup yields CDR1 MDHEN and CDR2 SYDVKM. Trimming took off 6 bases at V and 7 bases at J, with 18 bases between the two ends. The CDR3 has 15 residues. The variable domain in full, with the rest retrieved from reference TRBV28 and TRBJ1-4, is DVKVTQSSRYLVKRTGEKVFLECVQDMDHENMFWYRQDPGLGLRLIYFSYDVKMKEKGDIPEGYSVSREKKERFSLILESASTNQTSMYLCASSRSQGWGEKLFFGSGTQLSVL.

The chain is built from TRBV19 and TRBJ2-1, with TRBD2 identical over 11 bases. The CDR3 has 17 amino acids. The V gene end was trimmed by 3 bases and the J gene end by 12 bases; junction bases not matched to a gene: 16. Germline-derived CDR1 and CDR2 are LNHDA and SQIVND (reference sequence). This CDR3 is CASSMIRGPGTSGRQFF. DNA for the CDR3: TGTGCCAGTAGTATGATTCGGGGTCCGGGGACTAGCGGACGGCAGTTCTTC.

J is TRBJ2-2 and V is TRBV9; maybe TRBD2 (5 bases). The CDR3 totals 15 residues. Trimming took 4 bases from V and 6 from J, leaving 16 bases between them. Looked up from germline, CDR1 is SGDLS and CDR2 is YYNGEE. Written as DNA, the CDR3 is TGTGCCAGCAGCCCCACCGCCGGGAAACCCGGGGAGCTGTTTTTT. Amino acid sequence: CASSPTAGKPGELFF.

This chain connects TRBV2 to TRBJ1-3; D uncertain. CDR3 length equals 19 residues. Trimming shortened V by 5 bases and J by 0 bases, and 23 bases separated the two germline ends. The germline V gene encodes CDR1 SNHLY and CDR2 FYNNEI. CDR3 in amino acids: CASSRYRPGSVVSGNTIYF. In nucleotides, the CDR3 is TGTGCCAGCAGTAGATATAGGCCGGGTAGTGTGGTCTCTGGAAACACCATATATTTT. Full variable domain (missing parts from reference TRBV2 and TRBJ1-3): EPEVTQTPSHQVTQMGQEVILRCVPISNHLYFYWYRQILGQKVEFLVSFYNNEISEKSEIFDDQFSVERPDGSNFTLKIRSTKLEDSAMYFCASSRYRPGSVVSGNTIYFGEGSWLTVV.

V and J are TRBV19 and TRBJ2-1; 8 nucleotides align to TRBD2. V lost 4 bases to trimming and J lost 10 bases; unmatched junction nucleotides: 12. The CDR3 is made up of 15 amino acids. Germline CDR1 LNHDA, CDR2 SQIVND (reference sequence). The CDR3 nucleotides are TGTGCCAGTAGTACCAGCGGGAGTGCTCAAGGAGAGCAGTTCTTC. Translation: CASSTSGSAQGEQFF.

The chain employs TRBV6-1 and TRBJ1-1; TRBD1 aligns across 7 bases. The germline V gene encodes CDR1 MNHNS and CDR2 SASEGT. The junction had 8 bases not matched to a gene; V was cut back by 6 bases and J by 1 base. The CDR3 sequence is 15 residues long. As DNA, the CDR3 is TGTGCCAGCAGACAGACAGGGATAGGGAACACTGAAGCTTTCTTT. This encodes CASRQTGIGNTEAFF.

This clone was detected only a few times. In DNA form, the CDR3 reads TGTGCCAGCAGCTCCGGACAGGGGGGAGATACGCAGTATTTT. It yields the protein CASSSGQGGDTQYF. The chain has TRBV7-9 and TRBJ2-3, with TRBD1 matching 10 bases. The CDR3 runs to 14 residues. With V trimmed by 4 bases and J by 5 bases, 3 bases remained unmatched. Germline V gene data show CDR1 as SEHNR and CDR2 as FQNEAQ (reference sequence).

This clone was found once. This rearrangement joins TRBV4-1 to TRBJ1-2; D remains unclear. The CDR3 totals 13 residues. CDR1 MGHRA and CDR2 YSYEKL come from the germline V gene. V shed 4 bases and J shed 3 bases, with 9 bases lying between them. The CDR3 DNA sequence: TGCGCCAGCAGCCCCCCTCTTGACTATGGCTACACCTTC. Translation gives CASSPPLDYGYTF.

V gene TRBV5-4 combines with J gene TRBJ2-1; 9 bases are a match to TRBD2. Germline CDR1 and CDR2: SGHNT and YYREEE (reference sequence). The CDR3 runs to 15 residues. V shed 4 bases, J shed 10 bases, and the junction held 12 bases outside the gene matches. CDR3 loop: CASSLKKRGVGEQFF. The CDR3 region has the DNA TGTGCCAGCAGCCTCAAGAAGCGGGGGGTCGGGGAGCAGTTCTTC.

J is TRBJ2-7 and V is TRBV10-3; a weak D match, TRBD1 (6 bases). Germline CDR1 reads ENHRY; CDR2 reads SYGVKD. Trimming cost V 3 bases and J 0 bases, with 12 bases left between them. The CDR3 sequence is 15 residues long. CDR3: CAISDDRSRSYEQYF. CDR3 nucleotides: TGTGCCATCAGTGACGACAGGAGCCGCTCCTACGAGCAGTACTTC.

The V and J genes are TRBV6-1 and TRBJ2-2, with D possibly matching TRBD1 (5 bases). Germline CDR1 reads MNHNS; CDR2 reads SASEGT. V lost 6 bases, J lost 7 bases, and 9 bases lay in between. The CDR3 has 12 amino acids. This CDR3 is CASRTVVGELFF. The CDR3 nucleotides read TGTGCCAGCAGGACAGTAGTCGGGGAGCTGTTTTTT.

The CDR3 loop reads CASSGRTGPGYGYTF. The CDR3 DNA follows: TGCGCCAGCAGCGGACGGACAGGACCCGGCTATGGCTACACCTTC. V is TRBV5-1 and J is TRBJ1-2, with 7 bases that match TRBD1. This CDR3 spans 15 amino acids. V was clipped by 4 bases and J by 4 bases; unmatched bases: 10. CDR1 is SGHRS and CDR2 is YFSETQ in the germline V gene.

The chain combines TRBV6-6 with TRBJ2-4; possibly TRBD2 for D (5 bases). CDR3 length: 14 residues. V lost 6 bases, J lost 3 bases, and 12 bases lay in between. The V gene's germline CDR1 is MNHNY and CDR2 SVGAGI (reference sequence). The CDR3 here is CASRNSRGKNIQYF. The CDR3 DNA is TGTGCCAGCAGAAATTCACGGGGCAAAAACATTCAGTACTTC.

This sequence joins TRBV5-6 and TRBJ2-5; weak D call: TRBD2 (5 bases). Germline V gives CDR1 SGHDT, CDR2 YYEEEE. V was clipped by 1 base and J by 0 bases, with 13 bases between them. CDR3 length: 16 amino acids. The CDR3 DNA reads as TGTGCCAGCAGCTTGAGTAAGCGGATTTACCAAGAGACCCAGTACTTC. This gives the protein CASSLSKRIYQETQYF.

This sequence joins TRBV11-2 and TRBJ2-5, with no clear D. The CDR3 totals 11 residues. In germline, CDR1 is SGHAT, CDR2 FQNNGV. V was pared by 4 bases and J by 5 bases, with 5 bases between. CDR3 region: CASSSVETQYF. CDR3 coding DNA: TGTGCCAGCAGCTCGGTGGAGACCCAGTACTTC.

The V and J genes are TRBV27 and TRBJ2-2; perhaps TRBD2 as D (5 bases). V lost 5 bases and J 4 bases, leaving 14 bases between the germline ends. Germline V CDR1 and CDR2: MNHEY, SMNVEV (reference sequence). The CDR3 is 15 amino acids. The CDR3 loop is CASSDLSGFTGELFF. CDR3 nucleotide sequence: TGTGCCAGCAGTGACCTCTCGGGGTTCACCGGGGAGCTGTTTTTT.